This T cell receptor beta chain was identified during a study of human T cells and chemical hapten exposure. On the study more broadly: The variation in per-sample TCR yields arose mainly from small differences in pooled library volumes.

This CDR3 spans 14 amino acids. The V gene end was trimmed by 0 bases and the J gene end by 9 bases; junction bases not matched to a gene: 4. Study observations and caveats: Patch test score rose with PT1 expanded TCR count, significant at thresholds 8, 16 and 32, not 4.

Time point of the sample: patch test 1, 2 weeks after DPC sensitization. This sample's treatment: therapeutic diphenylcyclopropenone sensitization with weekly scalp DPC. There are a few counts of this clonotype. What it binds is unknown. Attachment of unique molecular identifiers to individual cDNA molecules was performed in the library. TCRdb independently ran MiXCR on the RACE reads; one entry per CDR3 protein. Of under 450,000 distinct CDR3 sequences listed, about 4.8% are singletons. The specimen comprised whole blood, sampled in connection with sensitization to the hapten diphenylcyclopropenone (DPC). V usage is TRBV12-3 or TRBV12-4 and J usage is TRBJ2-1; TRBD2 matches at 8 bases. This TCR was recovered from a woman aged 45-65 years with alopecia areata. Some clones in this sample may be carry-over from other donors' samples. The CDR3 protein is CASSLAAGGVEQFF. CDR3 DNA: TGTGCCAGCAGTTTAGCGGCCGGGGGGGTTGAGCAGTTCTTC.